Below, one TCR beta chain is given with its context. The antigen it binds to is not known. Nothing much larger sits one base from this clone, and base qualities are not available. This sample stems from a study of OX40 agonist ivuxolimab in advanced cancers. With respect to the entire study: Ivuxolimab was an agonistic, fully human IgG2 monoclonal antibody directed against OX40 (CD134), a costimulatory receptor. Intravenous ivuxolimab was administered to patients every 2 weeks at six dose levels: 0.01, 0.1, 0.3, 1.5, 3 and 10 mg/kg. Among the approximately 50 dose-escalation patients, 19 had hepatocellular carcinoma, roughly 15 melanoma, 9 renal cell carcinoma and 9 head and neck cancer. A male proportion of 75% to 85% and a mean age of 60 years, ranging from roughly 23 to 80, were recorded for the dose-escalation cohort. Patients were allowed to have had prior anti-PD-1, anti-PD-L1 or anti-CTLA-4 therapy, and approximately 40% of the dose-escalation patients had been treated with checkpoint inhibitors. Partial responses occurred in three dose-escalation patients, of whom one had hepatocellular carcinoma and two had cutaneous melanoma. The point of sequencing TCRbeta in the periphery was to test whether ivuxolimab changed TCR sequence diversity and drove clonal T-cell expansion. The paper describes the monotherapy dose-escalation part (N of about 47 patients) of the phase I trial of ivuxolimab. Overall study results and their limits: After ivuxolimab, expanded clones were on average more numerous among CD8+ T cells than among CD4+ T cells. Antigen specificity was not determined for the clonally expanded peripheral T cells. In the 0.1-3.0 mg/kg groups, partial responders were among the patients with the lowest normalized peripheral clonal expansion, particularly in CD8+ T cells. Low levels of normalized T-cell clonal expansion were also seen in some patients who did not respond. Clonal expansion of both CD4+ and CD8+ blood T cells was observed from baseline to week 6 at doses 0.1 to 3.0 mg/kg.

Patients with a history of autoimmune disease or receiving systemic immunosuppression were excluded from the trial. In every dose cohort, peripheral blood was drawn for TCR sequencing at baseline, cycle 4 day 1, and cycle 7 day 1. Samples came from an open-label, multicenter, first-in-human phase I dose-escalation trial of ivuxolimab. Adults with locally advanced or metastatic head and neck squamous cell, hepatocellular, melanoma or renal cell carcinoma were enrolled in the trial. Before TCR sequencing, CD4+ T cells and CD8+ T cells were sorted from peripheral blood as separate populations. The CDR3 goes from the cysteine to the phenylalanine over 15 residues. The DNA shown is the 45-base CDR3, in frame from base 1. For CDR1 and CDR2, the germline V gene lists MNHEY and SVGAGI. The trim is 0 bases for V and 1 base for J, with a gap of 6 bases between the germline ends. To sequence the TCRbeta CDR3 region, genomic DNA was isolated from the sorted cells. TCRbeta CDR3 regions were sequenced using the immunoSEQ Assay. TCRdb re-hosts the immuneACCESS table, in-frame sequences only. Its copies lack some clones; in the studies checked, an unresolved V gene accounts for under half of them, and the cause for the rest is not known. Here the sample has about 52,000 clones; 80% to 90% occur a single time. Jointly, the top ten make up around 15% of the sample.

Here the chain combines TRBV6-5 and TRBJ2-2; too little of a D gene remains to name it. The TCR was taken from an adult with an advanced solid tumor such as melanoma, head and neck, liver or kidney cancer. The specimen comprised CD4+ or CD8+ T cells sorted from blood, sampled in a trial of the OX40 agonist ivuxolimab. The base sequence is TGTGCCAGCAGTTACTCGGCCAGGAACACCGGGGAGCTGTTTTTT. Its coded protein is CASSYSARNTGELFF.